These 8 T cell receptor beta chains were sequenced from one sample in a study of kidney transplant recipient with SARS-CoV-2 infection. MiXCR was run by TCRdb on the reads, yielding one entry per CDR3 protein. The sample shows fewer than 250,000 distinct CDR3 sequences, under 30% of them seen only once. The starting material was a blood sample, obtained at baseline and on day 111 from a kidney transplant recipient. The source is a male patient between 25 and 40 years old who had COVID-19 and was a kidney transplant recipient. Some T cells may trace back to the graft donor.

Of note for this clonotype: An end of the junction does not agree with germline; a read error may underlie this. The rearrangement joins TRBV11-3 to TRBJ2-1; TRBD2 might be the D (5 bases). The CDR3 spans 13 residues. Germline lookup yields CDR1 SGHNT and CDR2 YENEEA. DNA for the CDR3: TGTGCCAGCAGCTTAGACGGAAACAATGAGCGGCTCTTC. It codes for CASSLDGNNERLF.

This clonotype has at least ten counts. Here the CDR3 reads CASSDNPGTGATEAFF. In DNA, the CDR3 is TGTGCCAGCAGTGATAATCCGGGGACAGGCGCTACTGAAGCTTTCTTT. The J gene is TRBJ1-1, the V gene TRBV6-4; 8 nucleotides line up with TRBD1. CDR1 MRHNA and CDR2 SNTAGT come from the germline V gene. Losses at the gene ends were 3 bases for V and 5 bases for J; bases not matched to a gene: 11. The CDR3 runs to 16 residues.

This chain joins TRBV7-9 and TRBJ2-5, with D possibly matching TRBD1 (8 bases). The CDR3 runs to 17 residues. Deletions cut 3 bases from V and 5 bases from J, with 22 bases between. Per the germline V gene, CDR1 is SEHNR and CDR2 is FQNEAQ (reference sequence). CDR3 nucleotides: TGTGCCAGCAGCTTCGGACAGGGAGGGACGGTTTTGGAGACCCAGTACTTC. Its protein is CASSFGQGGTVLETQYF.

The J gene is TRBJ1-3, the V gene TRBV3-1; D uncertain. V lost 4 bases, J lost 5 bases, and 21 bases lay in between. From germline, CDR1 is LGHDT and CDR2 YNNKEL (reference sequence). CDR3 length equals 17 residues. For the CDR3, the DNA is TGTGCCAGCAGCCCCCAATTTCATTTACACGCACGAAACACCATATATTTT. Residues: CASSPQFHLHARNTIYF. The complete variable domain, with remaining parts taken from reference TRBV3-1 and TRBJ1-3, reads DTAVSQTPKYLVTQMGNDKSIKCEQNLGHDTMYWYKQDSKKFLKIMFSYNNKELIINETVPNRFSPKSPDKAHLNLHINSLELGDSAVYFCASSPQFHLHARNTIYFGEGSWLTVV.

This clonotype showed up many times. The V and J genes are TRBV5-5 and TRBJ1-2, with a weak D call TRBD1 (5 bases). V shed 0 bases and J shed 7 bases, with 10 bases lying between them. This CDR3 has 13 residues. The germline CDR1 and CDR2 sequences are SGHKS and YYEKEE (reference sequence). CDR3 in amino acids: CASSLDRGGGYTF. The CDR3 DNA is TGTGCCAGCAGCTTGGATAGGGGTGGTGGCTACACCTTC.

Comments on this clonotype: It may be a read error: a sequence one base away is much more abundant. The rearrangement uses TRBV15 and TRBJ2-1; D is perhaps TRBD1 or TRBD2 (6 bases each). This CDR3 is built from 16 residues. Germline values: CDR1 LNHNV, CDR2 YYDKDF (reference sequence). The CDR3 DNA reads TGTGCCACCTGCAGAGGGGGGACGGTCTACAGTGCTGAGCAGTTCTTC. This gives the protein CATCRGGTVYSAEQFF. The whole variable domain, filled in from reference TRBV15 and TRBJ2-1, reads DAMVIQNPRYQVTQFGKPVTLSCSQTLNHNVMYWYQQKSSQAPKLLFHYYDKDFNNEADTPDNFQSRRPNTSFCFLDIRSPGLGDTAMYLCATCRGGTVYSAEQFFGPGTRLTVL.

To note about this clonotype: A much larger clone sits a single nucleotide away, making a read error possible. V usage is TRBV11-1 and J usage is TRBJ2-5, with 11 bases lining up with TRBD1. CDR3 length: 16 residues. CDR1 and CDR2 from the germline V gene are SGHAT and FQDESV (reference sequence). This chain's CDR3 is CTSSNGTGGFIETQYF. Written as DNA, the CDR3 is TGTACCAGCAGCAACGGGACAGGGGGATTTATAGAGACCCAGTACTTC.

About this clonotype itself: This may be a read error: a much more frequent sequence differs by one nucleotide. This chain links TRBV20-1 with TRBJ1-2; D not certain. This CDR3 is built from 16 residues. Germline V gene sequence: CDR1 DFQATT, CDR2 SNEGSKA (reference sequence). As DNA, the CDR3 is TGCAGTGCTAGAGTTGCGCTGTTTCGAAAGACCTATGGCCACACCTTC. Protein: CSARVALFRKTYGHTF.